The clone carrying this T cell receptor (beta chain) was detected many times. Its matching antigen is unknown. The sample originates from a study of CD8+CD57+ T cells in acquired aplastic anemia. CDR1 and CDR2 from the germline V gene are MGHRA and YSYEKL. The CDR3 sequence is 12 residues long. V dropped 3 bases and J dropped 8 bases, with 10 bases sitting between them. In patients chosen for sequencing, flow cytometry had shown CD8+CD57+ cell expansion. Study-wide findings and caveats: Statistical testing detected no significant gap in CD8+ Simpson's diversity between patients and controls.

Researchers used genomic DNA as the template to profile TCR beta VDJ and CDR3. Via MiXCR, TCRdb re-called the reads, giving one row per CDR3 protein. The data hold hundreds of thousands of distinct CDR3 sequences, with roughly half observed a single time. The sequenced sample was sorted CD4+, CD8+, or CD8+CD57+ T cells (not recorded which) from PBMCs. This clonotype was obtained from a human donor with aplastic anemia. The gene calls are TRBV4-1 and TRBJ1-1; D perhaps matches TRBD1 (5 bases). The CDR3 DNA sequence: TGCGCCAGCAGCCAGACCAGGGACGAAGCTTTCTTT. It yields the protein CASSQTRDEAFF.